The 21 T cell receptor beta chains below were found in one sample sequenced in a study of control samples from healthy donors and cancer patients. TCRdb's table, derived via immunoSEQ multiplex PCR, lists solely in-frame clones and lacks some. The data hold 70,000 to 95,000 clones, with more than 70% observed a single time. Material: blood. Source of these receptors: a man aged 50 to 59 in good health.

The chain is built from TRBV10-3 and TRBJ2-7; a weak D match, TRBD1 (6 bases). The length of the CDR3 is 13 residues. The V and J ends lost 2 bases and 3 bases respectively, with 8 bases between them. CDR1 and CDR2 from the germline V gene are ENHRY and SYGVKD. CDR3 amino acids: CAISEGQYYEQYV. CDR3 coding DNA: TGTGCCATCAGTGAGGGACAGTACTACGAGCAGTACGTC.

DNA for the CDR3: TGTGCCACCAGCCCAACCGAGGGAGGGTCTTATGACACCGGGGAGCTGTTTTTT. This sequence encodes CATSPTEGGSYDTGELFF. This chain links TRBV24-1 with TRBJ2-2; 7 nucleotides align to TRBD2. V was pared by 7 bases and J by 3 bases, with 16 bases of the junction left unmatched. Germline CDR1 is KGHDR and CDR2 is SFDVKD. The CDR3 has 18 residues.

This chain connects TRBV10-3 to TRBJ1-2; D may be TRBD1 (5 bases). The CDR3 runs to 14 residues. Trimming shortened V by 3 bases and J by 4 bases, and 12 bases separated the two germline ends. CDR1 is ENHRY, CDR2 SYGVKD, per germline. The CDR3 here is CAISELEGAYGYTF. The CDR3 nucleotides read TGTGCCATCAGTGAATTAGAAGGGGCCTATGGCTACACCTTC.

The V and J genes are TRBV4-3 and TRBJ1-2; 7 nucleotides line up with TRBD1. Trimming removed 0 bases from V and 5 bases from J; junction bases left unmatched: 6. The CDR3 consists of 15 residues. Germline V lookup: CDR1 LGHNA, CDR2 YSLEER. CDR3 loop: CASSQDEGGGYGYTF. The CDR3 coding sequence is TGCGCCAGCAGCCAAGATGAAGGGGGCGGTTATGGCTACACCTTC.

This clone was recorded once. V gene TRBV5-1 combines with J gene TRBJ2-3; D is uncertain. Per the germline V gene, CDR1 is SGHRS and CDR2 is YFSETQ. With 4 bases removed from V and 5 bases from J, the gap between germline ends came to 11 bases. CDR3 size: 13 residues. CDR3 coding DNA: TGCGCCAGCAGCGCCTCTATTGGAGATACGCAGTATTTT. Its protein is CASSASIGDTQYF.

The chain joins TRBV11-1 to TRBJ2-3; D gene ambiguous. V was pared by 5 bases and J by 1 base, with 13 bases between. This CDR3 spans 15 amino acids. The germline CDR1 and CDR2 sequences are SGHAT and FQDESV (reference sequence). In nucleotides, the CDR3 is TGTGCCAGCAGCGCTCCCGCAAGGGGCACAGATACGCAGTATTTT. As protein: CASSAPARGTDTQYF.

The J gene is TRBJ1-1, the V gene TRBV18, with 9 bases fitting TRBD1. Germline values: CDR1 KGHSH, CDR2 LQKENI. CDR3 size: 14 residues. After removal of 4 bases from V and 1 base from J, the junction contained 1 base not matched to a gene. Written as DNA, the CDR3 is TGTGCCAGCTCACGGGACAGGGAGAACACTGAAGCTTTCTTT. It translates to CASSRDRENTEAFF. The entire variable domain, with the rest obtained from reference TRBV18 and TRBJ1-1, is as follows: NAGVMQNPRHLVRRRGQEARLRCSPMKGHSHVYWYRQLPEEGLKFMVYLQKENIIDESGMPKERFSAEFPKEGPSILRIQQVVRGDSAAYFCASSRDRENTEAFFGQGTRLTVV.

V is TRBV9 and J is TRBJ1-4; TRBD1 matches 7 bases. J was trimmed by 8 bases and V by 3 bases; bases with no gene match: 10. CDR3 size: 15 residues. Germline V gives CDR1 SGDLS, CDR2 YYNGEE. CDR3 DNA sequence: TGTGCCAGCAGCGCCATTACAGGGGAGGGAGAAAAACTGTTTTTT. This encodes CASSAITGEGEKLFF.

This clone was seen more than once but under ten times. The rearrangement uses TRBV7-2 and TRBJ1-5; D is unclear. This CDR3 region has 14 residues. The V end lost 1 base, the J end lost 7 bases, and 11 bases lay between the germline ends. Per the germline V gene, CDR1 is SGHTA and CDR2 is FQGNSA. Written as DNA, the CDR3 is TGTGCCAGCAGCTTAGTAAAAGGTGGACAGCCCCAGCATTTT. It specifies CASSLVKGGQPQHF.

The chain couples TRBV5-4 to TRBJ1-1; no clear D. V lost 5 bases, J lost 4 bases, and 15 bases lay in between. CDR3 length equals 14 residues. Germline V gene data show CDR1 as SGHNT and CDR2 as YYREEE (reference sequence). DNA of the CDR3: TGTGCCAGCAGTCGTGGGGAAGAGGGCACTGAAGCTTTCTTT. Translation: CASSRGEEGTEAFF.

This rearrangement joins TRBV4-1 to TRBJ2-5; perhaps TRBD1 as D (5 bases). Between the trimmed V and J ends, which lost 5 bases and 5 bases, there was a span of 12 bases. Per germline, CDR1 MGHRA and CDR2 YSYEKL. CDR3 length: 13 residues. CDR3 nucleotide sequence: TGCGCCAGCAGCACCCCGGCAGGGGAGACCCAGTACTTC. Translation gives CASSTPAGETQYF.

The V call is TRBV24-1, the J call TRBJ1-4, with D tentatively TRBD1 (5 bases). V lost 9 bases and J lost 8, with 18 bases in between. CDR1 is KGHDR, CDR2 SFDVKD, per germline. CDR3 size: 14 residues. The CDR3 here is CATAAGGLSEKLFF. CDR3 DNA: TGTGCCACCGCAGCGGGGGGGTTAAGCGAAAAACTGTTTTTT.

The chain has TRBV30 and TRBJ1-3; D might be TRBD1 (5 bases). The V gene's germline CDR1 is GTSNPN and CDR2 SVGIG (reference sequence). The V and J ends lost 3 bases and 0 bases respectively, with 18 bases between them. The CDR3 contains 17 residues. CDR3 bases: TGTGCCTGGAGGCAGTGGAGGGGACCTAGCTCTGGAAACACCATATATTTT. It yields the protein CAWRQWRGPSSGNTIYF.

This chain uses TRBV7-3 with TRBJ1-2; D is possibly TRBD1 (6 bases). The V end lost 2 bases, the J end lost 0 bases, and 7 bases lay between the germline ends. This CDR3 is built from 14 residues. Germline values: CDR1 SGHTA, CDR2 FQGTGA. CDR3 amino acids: CASSLQGTNYGYTF. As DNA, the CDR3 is TGTGCCAGCAGCTTACAGGGGACTAACTATGGCTACACCTTC.

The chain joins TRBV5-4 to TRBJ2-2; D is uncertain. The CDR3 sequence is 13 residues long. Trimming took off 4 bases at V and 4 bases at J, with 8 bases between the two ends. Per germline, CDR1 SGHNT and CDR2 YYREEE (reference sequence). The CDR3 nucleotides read TGTGCCAGCAGCCAAGCCCTCACCGGGGAGCTGTTTTTT. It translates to CASSQALTGELFF.

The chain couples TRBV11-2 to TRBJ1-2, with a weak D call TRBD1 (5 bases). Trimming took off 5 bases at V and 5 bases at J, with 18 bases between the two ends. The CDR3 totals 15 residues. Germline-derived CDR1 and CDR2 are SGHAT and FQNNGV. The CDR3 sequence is CASSPTAAGTYGYTF. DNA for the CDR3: TGTGCCAGCAGCCCAACCGCCGCAGGGACGTATGGCTACACCTTC.

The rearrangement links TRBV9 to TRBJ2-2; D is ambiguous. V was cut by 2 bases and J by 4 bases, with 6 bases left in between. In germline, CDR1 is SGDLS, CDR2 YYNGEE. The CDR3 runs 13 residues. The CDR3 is CASSVDGTGELFF. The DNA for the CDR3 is TGTGCCAGCAGCGTTGACGGCACCGGGGAGCTGTTTTTT.

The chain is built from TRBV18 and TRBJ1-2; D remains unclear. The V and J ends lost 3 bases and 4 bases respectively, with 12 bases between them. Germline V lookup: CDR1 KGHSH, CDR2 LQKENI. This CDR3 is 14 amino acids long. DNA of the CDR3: TGTGCCAGCTCACCGGGGTCAGTCATCTATGGCTACACCTTC. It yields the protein CASSPGSVIYGYTF.

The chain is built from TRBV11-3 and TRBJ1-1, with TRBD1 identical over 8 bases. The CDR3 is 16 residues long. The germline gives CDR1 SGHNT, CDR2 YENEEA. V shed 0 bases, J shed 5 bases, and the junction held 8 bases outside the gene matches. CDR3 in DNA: TGTGCCAGCAGCTTAGATAATTGGACAGGGTTGACTGAAGCTTTCTTT. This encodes CASSLDNWTGLTEAFF.

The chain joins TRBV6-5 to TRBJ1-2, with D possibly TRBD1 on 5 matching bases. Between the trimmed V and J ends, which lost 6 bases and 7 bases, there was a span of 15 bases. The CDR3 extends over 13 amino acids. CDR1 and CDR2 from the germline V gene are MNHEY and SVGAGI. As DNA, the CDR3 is TGTGCCAGCAGCGCCCAAGGGGAGGGTGGCTACACCTTC. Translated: CASSAQGEGGYTF.

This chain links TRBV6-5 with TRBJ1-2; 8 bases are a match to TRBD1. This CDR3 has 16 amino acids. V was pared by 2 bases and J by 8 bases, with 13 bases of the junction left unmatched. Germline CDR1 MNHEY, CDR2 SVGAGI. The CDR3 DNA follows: TGTGCCAGCAGTTACCTTCCTGGACAGGGAGGGCACGGCTACACCTTC. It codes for CASSYLPGQGGHGYTF.